A selection of T cell receptor beta chains follows, all from one sample in a study of T cell repertoires in aging, cancer and after chemotherapy. TCRdb analysed the multiplex PCR reads with MiXCR anew, one entry per CDR3 protein. Of 9,500 to 11,000 distinct CDR3 sequences detected, roughly two fifths appear once; the ten largest clones hold over 7%. The sample taken for sequencing was blood. These receptors came from a human donor in good health. The CDR3 runs from the conserved cysteine through the conserved F or W. A D gene is named only where the DNA matches it firmly. Size tells how often a clone was seen (once, few, many) or the class of an expanded clone, and some rows leave it out.

v_gene: TRBV29-1; j_gene: TRBJ2-6; d_gene: TRBD1; abundance: medium-sized; CDR3aa: CSVAGTGVTGANVLTF; CDR3nt: TGCAGCGTCGCCGGGACAGGGGTTACTGGGGCCAACGTCCTGACTTTC
v_gene: TRBV7-3; j_gene: TRBJ1-6; d_gene: TRBD1; abundance: .; CDR3aa: CANSRNRGGNSPLHF; CDR3nt: TGTGCCAACAGCCGAAACAGGGGCGGTAATTCACCCCTCCACTTT
v_gene: TRBV12-3/TRBV12-4; j_gene: TRBJ1-2; d_gene: TRBD1; abundance: .; CDR3aa: CASSPGQASYGYNF; CDR3nt: TGTGCCAGCAGCCCCGGACAGGCCTCCTATGGCTACAACTTC
v_gene: TRBV12-3/TRBV12-4; j_gene: TRBJ1-5; d_gene: TRBD1; abundance: few; CDR3aa: CASSLPGTAEQPQHF; CDR3nt: TGTGCCAGCAGCCTACCGGGGACAGCAGAACAGCCCCAGCATTTT
v_gene: TRBV27; j_gene: TRBJ2-5; d_gene: .; abundance: .; CDR3aa: CASSLPPVADRGQETQYF; CDR3nt: TGTGCCAGCAGTTTACCCCCCGTGGCGGACCGCGGCCAAGAGACCCAGTACTTC
v_gene: TRBV20-1; j_gene: TRBJ1-2; d_gene: .; abundance: few; CDR3aa: CSARLGYGYTF; CDR3nt: TGCAGTGCCCGCCTTGGATATGGCTACACCTTC
v_gene: TRBV7-3; j_gene: TRBJ2-1; d_gene: .; abundance: .; CDR3aa: CASSSDPSSYNEQFF; CDR3nt: TGTGCCAGCAGCTCGGACCCAAGCTCCTACAATGAGCAGTTCTTC
v_gene: TRBV5-6; j_gene: TRBJ2-1; d_gene: TRBD2; abundance: .; CDR3aa: CASSLARRWGSGGQSYNEQLF; CDR3nt: TGTGCCAGCAGCTTGGCCCGGCGGTGGGGTAGCGGGGGCCAATCCTACAATGAGCAGTTATTC
v_gene: TRBV20-1; j_gene: TRBJ1-1; d_gene: .; abundance: .; CDR3aa: CSASGKGDTEAFF; CDR3nt: TGCAGTGCTAGCGGGAAAGGGGACACTGAAGCTTTCTTT
v_gene: TRBV30; j_gene: TRBJ1-5; d_gene: .; abundance: .; CDR3aa: CAWSTQGSNQPQHF; CDR3nt: TGTGCCTGGAGTACCCAGGGAAGCAATCAGCCCCAGCATTTT
v_gene: TRBV28; j_gene: TRBJ2-7; d_gene: .; abundance: few; CDR3aa: CASSLGQEFNEQYF; CDR3nt: TGTGCCAGCAGTTTAGGTCAGGAGTTCAACGAGCAGTACTTC
v_gene: TRBV19; j_gene: TRBJ2-7; d_gene: TRBD1; abundance: .; CDR3aa: CASSYGQGMFYEQYF; CDR3nt: TGTGCCAGTAGTTACGGACAGGGTATGTTCTACGAGCAGTACTTC
v_gene: TRBV6-5; j_gene: TRBJ1-6; d_gene: .; abundance: few; CDR3aa: CASSYWNGAHGSPLHF; CDR3nt: TGTGCCAGCAGTTACTGGAACGGGGCCCATGGTTCACCCCTCCACTTT
v_gene: TRBV24-1; j_gene: TRBJ2-2; d_gene: .; abundance: .; CDR3aa: CATESVRGIGELFF; CDR3nt: TGTGCCACCGAATCTGTAAGGGGGATCGGGGAGCTGTTTTTT
v_gene: TRBV7-2; j_gene: TRBJ2-5; d_gene: TRBD2; abundance: .; CDR3aa: CASSPTSGGSETQYF; CDR3nt: TGTGCCAGCAGCCCCACTAGCGGGGGATCAGAGACCCAGTACTTC
v_gene: TRBV28; j_gene: TRBJ1-2; d_gene: TRBD1; abundance: few; CDR3aa: CASSLTGDYGYTF; CDR3nt: TGTGCCAGCAGCTTGACAGGGGACTATGGCTACACCTTC
v_gene: TRBV7-9; j_gene: TRBJ2-3; d_gene: .; abundance: .; CDR3aa: CASRNILQGTQYF; CDR3nt: TGTGCCAGCAGAAATATCCTCCAGGGTACGCAGTATTTT
v_gene: TRBV5-6; j_gene: TRBJ2-3; d_gene: .; abundance: .; CDR3aa: CASSLKGADTQYF; CDR3nt: TGTGCCAGCAGCTTGAAAGGAGCAGATACGCAGTATTTT
v_gene: TRBV6-5; j_gene: TRBJ1-5; d_gene: .; abundance: .; CDR3aa: CASRGRASNQPQHF; CDR3nt: TGTGCCAGCAGGGGCAGGGCGTCCAATCAGCCCCAGCATTTT
v_gene: TRBV6-6; j_gene: TRBJ2-1; d_gene: .; abundance: once; CDR3aa: CATAGSLDEQIF; CDR3nt: TGTGCCACAGCGGGCTCATTGGATGAGCAGATCTTC
v_gene: TRBV6-5; j_gene: TRBJ2-7; d_gene: TRBD2; abundance: .; CDR3aa: CASRSGGSRYEQYF; CDR3nt: TGTGCCAGCCGATCGGGAGGGTCTCGGTACGAGCAGTACTTC
v_gene: TRBV12-3/TRBV12-4; j_gene: TRBJ2-5; d_gene: .; abundance: once; CDR3aa: CASSLSPSKTQYF; CDR3nt: TGTGCCAGCAGTTTGAGCCCGTCAAAGACCCAGTACTTC
v_gene: TRBV5-4; j_gene: TRBJ2-7; d_gene: TRBD1; abundance: once; CDR3aa: CASSLGQGAYEQYF; CDR3nt: TGTGCCAGCAGCTTGGGACAGGGAGCCTACGAGCAGTACTTC
v_gene: TRBV6-1; j_gene: TRBJ2-2; d_gene: .; abundance: .; CDR3aa: CASSVDRQNTGELFF; CDR3nt: TGTGCCAGCAGTGTCGACAGGCAGAACACCGGGGAGCTGTTTTTT
v_gene: TRBV6-2/TRBV6-3; j_gene: TRBJ2-1; d_gene: .; abundance: once; CDR3aa: CASSSLGGPTYNEQFF; CDR3nt: TGTGCCAGCAGTTCGCTGGGCGGGCCGACGTACAATGAGCAGTTCTTC
v_gene: TRBV20-1; j_gene: TRBJ1-4; d_gene: TRBD1; abundance: few; CDR3aa: CSAHDRGRANEKLFF; CDR3nt: TGCAGTGCCCACGACAGGGGGCGTGCGAATGAAAAACTGTTTTTT
v_gene: TRBV18; j_gene: TRBJ1-1; d_gene: .; abundance: once; CDR3aa: CASSPRQGGTEAFF; CDR3nt: TGTGCCAGCTCACCACGCCAGGGCGGCACTGAAGCTTTCTTT
v_gene: TRBV29-1; j_gene: TRBJ1-5; d_gene: TRBD1; abundance: .; CDR3aa: CSAGTVKVGQPQHF; CDR3nt: TGCAGCGCCGGGACAGTGAAGGTTGGTCAGCCCCAGCATTTT
v_gene: TRBV12-3/TRBV12-4; j_gene: TRBJ1-5; d_gene: .; abundance: .; CDR3aa: CASSLGNQPQHF; CDR3nt: TGTGCCAGCAGTTTAGGCAATCAGCCCCAGCATTTT
v_gene: TRBV19; j_gene: TRBJ1-5; d_gene: .; abundance: once; CDR3aa: CASSTPAGRTRNQPKHF; CDR3nt: TGTGCCAGTAGCACCCCGGCCGGGAGAACTCGCAATCAGCCCAAGCATTTT
v_gene: TRBV5-4; j_gene: TRBJ2-1; d_gene: TRBD2; abundance: .; CDR3aa: CASSLETSGRLNNEQFF; CDR3nt: TGTGCCAGCAGCTTGGAAACTAGCGGGAGGCTCAACAATGAGCAGTTCTTC
v_gene: TRBV7-9; j_gene: TRBJ2-7; d_gene: .; abundance: .; CDR3aa: CASSGGPDAYEQYF; CDR3nt: TGTGCCAGCAGCGGGGGACCCGATGCCTACGAGCAGTACTTC
v_gene: TRBV30; j_gene: TRBJ1-1; d_gene: TRBD1; abundance: .; CDR3aa: CAWTRPRQGGRTEAFF; CDR3nt: TGTGCCTGGACGAGACCACGACAGGGAGGTCGCACTGAAGCTTTCTTT
v_gene: TRBV10-3; j_gene: TRBJ1-6; d_gene: .; abundance: .; CDR3aa: CAIRRENSPLHF; CDR3nt: TGTGCCATCAGGAGGGAAAATTCACCCCTCCACTTT
v_gene: TRBV6-4; j_gene: TRBJ2-6; d_gene: .; abundance: .; CDR3aa: CASRPPRSGANVLTF; CDR3nt: TGTGCCAGCAGGCCCCCCCGCTCTGGGGCCAACGTCCTGACTTTC
v_gene: TRBV6-5; j_gene: TRBJ2-1; d_gene: TRBD2; abundance: .; CDR3aa: CASSYLAGLNNEQFF; CDR3nt: TGTGCCAGCAGTTATTTAGCGGGACTAAACAATGAGCAGTTCTTC
v_gene: TRBV29-1; j_gene: TRBJ2-2; d_gene: .; abundance: few; CDR3aa: CSVAWVADSNTGELFF; CDR3nt: TGCAGCGTGGCTTGGGTAGCGGATTCGAACACCGGGGAGCTGTTTTTT
v_gene: TRBV6-5; j_gene: TRBJ1-2; d_gene: TRBD1; abundance: .; CDR3aa: CASSYRTGLADGYTF; CDR3nt: TGTGCCAGCAGTTACCGGACAGGACTAGCCGATGGCTACACCTTC
v_gene: TRBV7-9; j_gene: TRBJ2-2; d_gene: TRBD2; abundance: .; CDR3aa: CATRLSGGGELFF; CDR3nt: TGTGCCACCAGACTAAGCGGGGGCGGGGAGCTGTTTTTT
v_gene: TRBV6-1; j_gene: TRBJ2-1; d_gene: .; abundance: .; CDR3aa: CAGGEQGPDEQFF; CDR3nt: TGTGCCGGCGGAGAACAGGGCCCCGATGAGCAGTTCTTC
v_gene: TRBV7-2; j_gene: TRBJ1-6; d_gene: .; abundance: .; CDR3aa: CASTPDRSYNSPLHF; CDR3nt: TGTGCCAGCACCCCGGACAGATCGTATAATTCACCCCTCCACTTT
v_gene: TRBV7-2; j_gene: TRBJ2-1; d_gene: .; abundance: .; CDR3aa: CASSFLRDYEQFF; CDR3nt: TGTGCCAGCAGTTTCCTCCGGGACTATGAGCAGTTCTTC
v_gene: TRBV6-2/TRBV6-3; j_gene: TRBJ2-1; d_gene: TRBD2; abundance: few; CDR3aa: CASNTAGARNEQFF; CDR3nt: TGTGCCAGCAATACAGCGGGAGCACGGAATGAGCAGTTCTTC
v_gene: TRBV29-1; j_gene: TRBJ1-5; d_gene: .; abundance: few; CDR3aa: CSGGEAPGQPQHF; CDR3nt: TGCAGCGGGGGGGAGGCGCCTGGTCAGCCCCAGCATTTT
v_gene: TRBV4-2; j_gene: TRBJ1-1; d_gene: TRBD1; abundance: once; CDR3aa: CASSQGGQGILNTEAFF; CDR3nt: TGCGCCAGCAGCCAAGGGGGACAGGGAATTCTGAACACTGAAGCTTTCTTT
v_gene: TRBV12-3/TRBV12-4; j_gene: TRBJ2-7; d_gene: TRBD1; abundance: .; CDR3aa: CASSLGTGYEQYF; CDR3nt: TGTGCCAGCAGTCTCGGGACAGGCTACGAGCAGTACTTC
v_gene: TRBV19; j_gene: TRBJ2-5; d_gene: .; abundance: few; CDR3aa: CASGFGQETQYF; CDR3nt: TGTGCCAGTGGGTTCGGTCAAGAGACCCAGTACTTC
v_gene: TRBV5-4; j_gene: TRBJ2-7; d_gene: TRBD1; abundance: .; CDR3aa: CASSSPVDRGVYEQYF; CDR3nt: TGTGCCAGCAGCTCTCCTGTGGACAGGGGGGTCTACGAGCAGTACTTC
v_gene: TRBV12-3/TRBV12-4; j_gene: TRBJ1-2; d_gene: .; abundance: .; CDR3aa: CASSLTAPPDGYTF; CDR3nt: TGTGCCAGCAGTTTAACGGCCCCACCGGATGGCTACACCTTC
v_gene: TRBV18; j_gene: TRBJ2-4; d_gene: TRBD2; abundance: .; CDR3aa: CASSPGPQTSALNIQYF; CDR3nt: TGTGCCAGCTCACCAGGCCCCCAGACTAGCGCCTTGAACATTCAGTACTTC
v_gene: TRBV20-1; j_gene: TRBJ2-4; d_gene: .; abundance: .; CDR3aa: CSATLEDIQYF; CDR3nt: TGCAGTGCTACACTAGAGGACATTCAGTACTTC
v_gene: TRBV4-3; j_gene: TRBJ2-1; d_gene: TRBD2; abundance: few; CDR3aa: CASSPQPGLAAYNEQFF; CDR3nt: TGCGCCAGCAGCCCGCAACCGGGACTAGCGGCCTACAATGAGCAGTTCTTC
v_gene: TRBV7-2; j_gene: TRBJ1-3; d_gene: .; abundance: few; CDR3aa: CASLPRLGPNTIYF; CDR3nt: TGTGCCAGCCTTCCACGGTTGGGTCCAAACACCATATATTTT